This T cell receptor beta chain was observed in a study of cytotoxic CD8 clonotypes in ibrutinib-treated CLL. Study-wide background: Productive templates per sample averaged almost 260,000; productive rearrangements, just under 95,000. General observations from the study: The public clonotypes identified were infrequent and showed contraction or stability on treatment.

Generated by immunoSEQ multiplex PCR, the TCRdb table keeps only in-frame clones and is missing some. Of some 40,000 clones in the sample, approximately 67% were seen once. This clone was picked up a small number of times. What it binds is not known. The germline V gene has CDR1 MDHEN and CDR2 SYDVKM. CDR3 length equals 15 residues. Trimming left V 3 bases short and J 2 bases short, with 14 bases between. The starting material was PBMCs, obtained at disease progression, from a patient treated with ibrutinib. The receptor comes from a human donor with chronic lymphocytic leukemia. This chain uses TRBV28 with TRBJ2-7; D call uncertain. The CDR3 reads CASSLTRRTAYEQYF. CDR3 DNA: TGTGCCAGCAGTTTGACCCGCCGGACGGCCTACGAGCAGTACTTC.